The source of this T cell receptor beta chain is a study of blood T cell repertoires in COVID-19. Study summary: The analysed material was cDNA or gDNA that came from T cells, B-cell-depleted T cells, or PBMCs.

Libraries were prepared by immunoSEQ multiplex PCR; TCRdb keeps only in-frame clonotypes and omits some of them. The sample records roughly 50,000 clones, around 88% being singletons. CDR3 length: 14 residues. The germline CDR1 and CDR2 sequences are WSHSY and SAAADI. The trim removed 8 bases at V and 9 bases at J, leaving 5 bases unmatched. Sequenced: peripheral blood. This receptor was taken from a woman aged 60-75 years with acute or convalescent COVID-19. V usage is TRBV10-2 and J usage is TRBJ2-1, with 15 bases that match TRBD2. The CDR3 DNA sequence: TGCGCCAGCGGGACTAGCGGGGGGCTAGGTGAGCAGTTCTTC. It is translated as CASGTSGGLGEQFF.